This T cell receptor beta chain comes out of a study of spatial heterogeneity in lung cancer. There are 14 residues in the CDR3. The J segment lost 4 bases and the V segment lost 5 bases, leaving 7 bases of the junction unmatched. Time point in this sample: sample taken at primary tumor resection. Sequencing covered unsorted whole RNA taken from tumor, nontumor lung or frozen PBMC. This clonotype came up many times. Using its own MiXCR run on the 5' RACE reads, TCRdb lists one record per CDR3 protein. In the table there are some 87,000 distinct CDR3 sequences, approximately 8.6% of which are singletons.

This TCR derives from a male donor with early-stage non-small cell lung cancer. The rearrangement links TRBV12-3 or TRBV12-4 to TRBJ1-1, with TRBD1 matching 7 bases. The input for sequencing was PBMCs, taken at surgery. This chain's CDR3 is CASSDGAGGTEAFF. For the CDR3, the DNA is TGTGCCAGCAGTGACGGAGCAGGGGGCACTGAAGCTTTCTTT.